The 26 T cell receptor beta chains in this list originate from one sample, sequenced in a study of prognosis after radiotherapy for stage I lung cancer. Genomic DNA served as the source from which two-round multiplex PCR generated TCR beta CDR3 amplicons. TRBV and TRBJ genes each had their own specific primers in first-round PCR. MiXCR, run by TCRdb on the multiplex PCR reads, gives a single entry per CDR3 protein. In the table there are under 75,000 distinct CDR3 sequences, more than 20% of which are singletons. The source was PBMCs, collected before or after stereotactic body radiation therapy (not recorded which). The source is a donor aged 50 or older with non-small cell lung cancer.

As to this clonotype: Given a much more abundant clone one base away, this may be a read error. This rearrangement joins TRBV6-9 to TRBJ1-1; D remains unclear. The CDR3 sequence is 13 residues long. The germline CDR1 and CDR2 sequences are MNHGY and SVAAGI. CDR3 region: CASSYSKGTESFF. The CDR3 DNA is TGTGCCAGCAGTTACTCGAAAGGTACTGAATCTTTCTTT.

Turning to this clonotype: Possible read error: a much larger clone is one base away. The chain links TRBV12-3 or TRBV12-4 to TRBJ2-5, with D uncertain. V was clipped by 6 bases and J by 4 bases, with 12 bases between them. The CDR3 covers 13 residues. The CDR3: CASSWVCGETQYF. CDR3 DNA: TGTGCCAGCAGCTGGGTATGCGGAGAGACCCAGTACTTC.

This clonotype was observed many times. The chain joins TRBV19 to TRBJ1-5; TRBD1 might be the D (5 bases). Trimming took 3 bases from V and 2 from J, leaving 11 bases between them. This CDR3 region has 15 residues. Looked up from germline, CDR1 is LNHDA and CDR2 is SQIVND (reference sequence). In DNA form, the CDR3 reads TGTGCCAGTAGTATGGGGCAGATCCGCAATCAGCCCCAGCATTTT. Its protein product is CASSMGQIRNQPQHF.

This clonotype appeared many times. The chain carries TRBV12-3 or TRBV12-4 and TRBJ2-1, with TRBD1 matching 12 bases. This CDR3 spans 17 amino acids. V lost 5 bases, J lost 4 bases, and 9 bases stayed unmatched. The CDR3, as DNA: TGTGCCAGCAGTACCCGCGGGACAGGGGGCGGTTACAATGAGCAGTTCTTC. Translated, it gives CASSTRGTGGGYNEQFF.

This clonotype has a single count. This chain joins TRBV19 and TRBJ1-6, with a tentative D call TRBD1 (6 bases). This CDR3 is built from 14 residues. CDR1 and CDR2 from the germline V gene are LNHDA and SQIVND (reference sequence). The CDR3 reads CVSSAEQGYSPLHF. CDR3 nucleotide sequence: TGTGTAAGTAGTGCCGAACAGGGCTACTCACCCCTCCACTTT.

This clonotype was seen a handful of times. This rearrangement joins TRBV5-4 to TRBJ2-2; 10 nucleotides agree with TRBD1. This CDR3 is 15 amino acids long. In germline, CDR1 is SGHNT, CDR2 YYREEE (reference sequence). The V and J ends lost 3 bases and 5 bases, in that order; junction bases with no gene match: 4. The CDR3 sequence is CASSWGQGSTGELFF. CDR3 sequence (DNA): TGTGCCAGCAGCTGGGGACAGGGGAGTACCGGGGAGCTGTTTTTT.

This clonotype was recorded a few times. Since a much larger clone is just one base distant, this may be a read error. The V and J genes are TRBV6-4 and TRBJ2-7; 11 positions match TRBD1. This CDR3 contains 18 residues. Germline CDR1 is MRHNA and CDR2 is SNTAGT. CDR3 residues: CANSGLLGQGDSSYEQYF. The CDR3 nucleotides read TGTGCCAACAGTGGACTTCTGGGACAGGGGGATAGCTCCTACGAGCAGTACTTC.

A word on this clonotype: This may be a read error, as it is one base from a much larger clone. The chain's CDR3 is CASSWTGRVEKLFF. The CDR3 DNA follows: TGCGCCAGCAGTTGGACAGGCCGAGTGGAAAAACTGTTTTTT. The chain uses TRBV5-1 and TRBJ1-4; 7 nucleotides match TRBD1. Germline V CDR1 and CDR2: SGHRS, YFSETQ. This CDR3 comprises 14 residues. V dropped 5 bases and J dropped 8; count of bases not matched to a gene: 9. The whole variable domain, remainder taken from reference TRBV5-1 and TRBJ1-4, is KAGVTQTPRYLIKTRGQQVTLSCSPISGHRSVSWYQQTPGQGLQFLFEYFSETQRNKGNFPGRFSGRQFSNSRSEMNVSTLELGDSALYLCASSWTGRVEKLFFGSGTQLSVL.

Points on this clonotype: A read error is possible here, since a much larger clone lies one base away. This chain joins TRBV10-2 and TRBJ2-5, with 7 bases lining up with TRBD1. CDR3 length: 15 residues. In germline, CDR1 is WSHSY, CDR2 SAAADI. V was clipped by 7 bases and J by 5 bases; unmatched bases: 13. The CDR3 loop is CASITGEYGAETQYF. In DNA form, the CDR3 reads TGCGCCAGCATCACAGGGGAATATGGAGCGGAGACCCAGTACTTC.

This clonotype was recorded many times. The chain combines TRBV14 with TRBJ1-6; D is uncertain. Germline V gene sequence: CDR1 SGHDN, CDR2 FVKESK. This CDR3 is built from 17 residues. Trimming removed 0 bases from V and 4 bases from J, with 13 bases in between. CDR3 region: CASSQDIGGRYNSPLHF. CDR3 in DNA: TGTGCCAGCAGCCAAGATATAGGTGGGCGATATAATTCACCCCTCCACTTT.

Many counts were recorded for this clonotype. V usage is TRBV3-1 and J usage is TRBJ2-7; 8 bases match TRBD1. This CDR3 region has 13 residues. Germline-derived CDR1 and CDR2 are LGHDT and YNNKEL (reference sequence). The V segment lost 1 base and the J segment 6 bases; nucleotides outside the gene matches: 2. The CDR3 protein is CASSQGTGGEQYF. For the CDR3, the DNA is TGTGCCAGCAGCCAAGGTACAGGGGGCGAGCAGTACTTC.

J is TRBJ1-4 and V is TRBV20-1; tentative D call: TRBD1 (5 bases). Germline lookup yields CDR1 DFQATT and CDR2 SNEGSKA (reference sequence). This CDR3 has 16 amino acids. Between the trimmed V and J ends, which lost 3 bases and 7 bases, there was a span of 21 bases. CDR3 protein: CSASVLGAFCGEKLFF. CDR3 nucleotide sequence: TGCAGTGCTAGTGTTCTAGGGGCCTTCTGTGGTGAAAAACTGTTTTTT.

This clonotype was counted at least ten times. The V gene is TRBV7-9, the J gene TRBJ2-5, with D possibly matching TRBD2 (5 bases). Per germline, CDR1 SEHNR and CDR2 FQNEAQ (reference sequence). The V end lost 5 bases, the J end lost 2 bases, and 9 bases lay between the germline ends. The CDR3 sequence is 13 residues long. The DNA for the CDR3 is TGTGCCAGCAGCCTCAGAGGGCAAGAGACCCAGTACTTC. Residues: CASSLRGQETQYF.

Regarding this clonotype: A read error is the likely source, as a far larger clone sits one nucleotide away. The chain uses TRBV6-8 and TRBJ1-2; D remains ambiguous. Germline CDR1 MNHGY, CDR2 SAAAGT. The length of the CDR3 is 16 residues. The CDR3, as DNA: TGTGCCAGAAGTTACGCAGATATTTCAGCTAACTATGGCTACACCTTC. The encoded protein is CARSYADISANYGYTF.

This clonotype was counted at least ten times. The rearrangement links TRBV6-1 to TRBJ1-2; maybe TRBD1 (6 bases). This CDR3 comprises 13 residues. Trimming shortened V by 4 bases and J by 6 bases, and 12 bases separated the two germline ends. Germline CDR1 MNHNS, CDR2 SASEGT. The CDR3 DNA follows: TGTGCCAGCAGTGTATCAGGGGAAGATGGCTACACCTTC. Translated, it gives CASSVSGEDGYTF.

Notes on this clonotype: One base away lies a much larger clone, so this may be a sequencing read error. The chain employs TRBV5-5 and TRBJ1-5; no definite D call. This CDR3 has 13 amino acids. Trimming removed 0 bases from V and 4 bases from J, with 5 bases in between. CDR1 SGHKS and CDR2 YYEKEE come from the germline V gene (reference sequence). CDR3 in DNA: TGTGCCAGCAGCTTGGGCTTTAATCAGCCCCAGCATTTT. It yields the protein CASSLGFNQPQHF.

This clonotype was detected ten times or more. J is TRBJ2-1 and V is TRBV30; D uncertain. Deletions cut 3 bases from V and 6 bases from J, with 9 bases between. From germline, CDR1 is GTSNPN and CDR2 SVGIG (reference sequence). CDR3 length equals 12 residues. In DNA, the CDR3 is TGTGCCTGGAGGTTAGCTTTCAATGAGCAGTTCTTC. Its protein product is CAWRLAFNEQFF.

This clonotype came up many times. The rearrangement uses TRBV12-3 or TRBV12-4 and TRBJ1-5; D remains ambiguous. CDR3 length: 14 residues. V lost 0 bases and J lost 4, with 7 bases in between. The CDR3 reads CASSLASQNQPQHF. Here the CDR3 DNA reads TGTGCCAGCAGTTTAGCCTCACAAAATCAGCCCCAGCATTTT.

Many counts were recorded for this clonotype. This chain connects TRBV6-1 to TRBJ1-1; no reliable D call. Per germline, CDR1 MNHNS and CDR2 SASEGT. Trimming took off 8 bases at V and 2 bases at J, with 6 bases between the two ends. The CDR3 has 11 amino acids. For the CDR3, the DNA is TGTGCCAGCCGAGCTAACACTGAAGCTTTCTTT. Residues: CASRANTEAFF.

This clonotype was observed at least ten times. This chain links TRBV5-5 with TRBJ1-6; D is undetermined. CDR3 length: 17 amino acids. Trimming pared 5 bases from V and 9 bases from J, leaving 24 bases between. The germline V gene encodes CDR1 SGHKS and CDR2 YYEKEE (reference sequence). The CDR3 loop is CASRQKGLVGDGSPLHF. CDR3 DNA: TGTGCCAGCAGGCAAAAGGGCCTCGTCGGCGATGGTTCACCCCTCCACTTT.

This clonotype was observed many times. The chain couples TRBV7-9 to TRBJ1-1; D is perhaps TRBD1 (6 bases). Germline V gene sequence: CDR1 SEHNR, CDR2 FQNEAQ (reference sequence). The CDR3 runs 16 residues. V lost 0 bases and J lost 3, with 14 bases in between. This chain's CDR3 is CASSLARGPGDTEAFF. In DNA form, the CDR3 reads TGTGCCAGCAGCTTAGCGAGGGGACCAGGGGACACTGAAGCTTTCTTT.

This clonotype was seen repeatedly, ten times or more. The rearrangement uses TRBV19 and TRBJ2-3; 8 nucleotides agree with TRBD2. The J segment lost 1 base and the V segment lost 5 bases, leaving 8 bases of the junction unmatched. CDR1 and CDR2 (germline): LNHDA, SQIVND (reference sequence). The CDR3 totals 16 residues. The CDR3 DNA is TGTGCCAGTAGTGCCCAGCTCGGGGGGGGCACAGATACGCAGTATTTT. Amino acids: CASSAQLGGGTDTQYF.

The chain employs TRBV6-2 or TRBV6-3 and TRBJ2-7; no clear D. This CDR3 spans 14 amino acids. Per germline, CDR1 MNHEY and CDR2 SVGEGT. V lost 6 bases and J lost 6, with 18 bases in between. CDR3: CASSPEAVGSEQYF. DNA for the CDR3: TGTGCCAGCAGCCCCGAGGCAGTGGGTTCCGAGCAGTACTTC.

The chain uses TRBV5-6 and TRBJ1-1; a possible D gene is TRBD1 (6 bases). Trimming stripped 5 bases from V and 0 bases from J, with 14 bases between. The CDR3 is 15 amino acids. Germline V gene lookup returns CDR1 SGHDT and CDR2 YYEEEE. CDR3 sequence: CASRARDNLNTEAFF. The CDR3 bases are TGTGCCAGCAGGGCAAGGGACAATCTGAACACTGAAGCTTTCTTT. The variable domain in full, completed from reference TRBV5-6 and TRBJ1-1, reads DAGVTQSPTHLIKTRGQQVTLRCSPKSGHDTVSWYQQALGQGPQFIFQYYEEEERQRGNFPDRFSGHQFPNYSSELNVNALLLGDSALYLCASRARDNLNTEAFFGQGTRLTVV.

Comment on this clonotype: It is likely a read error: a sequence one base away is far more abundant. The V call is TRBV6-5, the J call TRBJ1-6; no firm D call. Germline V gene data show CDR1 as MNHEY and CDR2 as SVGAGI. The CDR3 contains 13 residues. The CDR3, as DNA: TGTACCAGCAGACGGGCGGTGTCCTCACCCCTCCACTTT. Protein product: CTSRRAVSSPLHF.

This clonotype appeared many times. The CDR3 spells CSASPIAGEYNEQFF. For the CDR3, the DNA is TGCAGTGCTAGCCCCATAGCGGGAGAATACAATGAGCAGTTCTTC. The chain uses TRBV20-1 and TRBJ2-1; 9 nucleotides agree with TRBD2. This CDR3 has 15 amino acids. V lost 3 bases, J lost 4 bases, and 7 bases stayed unmatched. CDR1 and CDR2 (germline): DFQATT, SNEGSKA (reference sequence).